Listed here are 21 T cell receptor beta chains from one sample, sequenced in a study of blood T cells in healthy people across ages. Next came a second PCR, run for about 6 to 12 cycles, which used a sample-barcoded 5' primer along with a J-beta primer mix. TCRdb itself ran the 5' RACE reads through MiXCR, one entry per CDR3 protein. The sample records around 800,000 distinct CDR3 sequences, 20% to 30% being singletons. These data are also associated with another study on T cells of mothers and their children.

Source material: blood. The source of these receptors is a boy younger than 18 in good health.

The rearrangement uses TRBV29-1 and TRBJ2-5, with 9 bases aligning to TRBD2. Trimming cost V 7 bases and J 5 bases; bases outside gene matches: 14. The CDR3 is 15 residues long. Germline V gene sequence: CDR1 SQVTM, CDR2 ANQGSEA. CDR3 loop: CSAGGTSFEVETQYF. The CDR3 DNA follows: TGCAGCGCTGGCGGGACTAGCTTTGAAGTTGAGACCCAGTACTTC.

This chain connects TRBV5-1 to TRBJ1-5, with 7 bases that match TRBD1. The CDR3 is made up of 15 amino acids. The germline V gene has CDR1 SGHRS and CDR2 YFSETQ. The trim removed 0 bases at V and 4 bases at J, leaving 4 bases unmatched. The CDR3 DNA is TGCGCCAGCAGCTTGGAGGGGACAGAGAATCAGCCCCAGCATTTT. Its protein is CASSLEGTENQPQHF.

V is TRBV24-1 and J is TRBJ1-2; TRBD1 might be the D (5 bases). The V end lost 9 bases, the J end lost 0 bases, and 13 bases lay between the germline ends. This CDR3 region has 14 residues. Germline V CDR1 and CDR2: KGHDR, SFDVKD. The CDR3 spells CATGDSRANYGYTF. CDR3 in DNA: TGTGCCACCGGCGACAGCAGAGCTAACTATGGCTACACCTTC.

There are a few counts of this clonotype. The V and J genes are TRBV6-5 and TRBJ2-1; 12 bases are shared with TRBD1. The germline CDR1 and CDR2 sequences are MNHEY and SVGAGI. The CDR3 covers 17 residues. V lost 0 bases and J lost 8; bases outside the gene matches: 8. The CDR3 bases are TGTGCCAGCAGTTACTCGAGTTGGGACAGGGGGCACGATGAGCAGTTCTTC. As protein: CASSYSSWDRGHDEQFF.

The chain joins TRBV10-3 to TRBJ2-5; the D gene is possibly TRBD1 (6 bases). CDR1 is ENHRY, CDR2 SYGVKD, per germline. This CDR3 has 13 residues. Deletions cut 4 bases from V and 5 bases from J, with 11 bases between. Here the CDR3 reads CAISARTGETQYF. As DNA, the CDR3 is TGTGCCATCAGTGCCCGTACAGGGGAGACCCAGTACTTC.

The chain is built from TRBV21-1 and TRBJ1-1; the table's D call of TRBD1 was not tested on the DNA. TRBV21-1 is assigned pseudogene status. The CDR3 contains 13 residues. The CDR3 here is CASSIGRGPEAFF. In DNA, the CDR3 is TGTGCCAGCAGCATCGGACGGGGCCCTGAAGCTTTCTTT.

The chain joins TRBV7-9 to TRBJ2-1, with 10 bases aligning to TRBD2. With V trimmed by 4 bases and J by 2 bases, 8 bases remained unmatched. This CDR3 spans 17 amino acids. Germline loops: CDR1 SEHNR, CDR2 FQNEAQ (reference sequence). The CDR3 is CASSSRTSGLPYNEQFF. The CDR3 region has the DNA TGTGCCAGCAGCTCCAGGACTAGCGGCCTCCCCTACAATGAGCAGTTCTTC.

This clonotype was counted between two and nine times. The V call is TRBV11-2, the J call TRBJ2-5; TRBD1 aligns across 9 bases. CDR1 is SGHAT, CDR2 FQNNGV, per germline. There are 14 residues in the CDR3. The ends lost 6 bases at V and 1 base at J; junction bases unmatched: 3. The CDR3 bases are TGTGCCAGCAGGTGGACAGGGGTCCAAGAGACCCAGTACTTC. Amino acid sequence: CASRWTGVQETQYF.

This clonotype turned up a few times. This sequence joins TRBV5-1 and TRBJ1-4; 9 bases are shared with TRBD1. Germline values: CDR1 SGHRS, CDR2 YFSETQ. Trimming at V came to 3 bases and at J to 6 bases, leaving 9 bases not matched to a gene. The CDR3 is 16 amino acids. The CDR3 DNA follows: TGCGCCAGCAGCTGGTCCGGGGGGACAGGGCATGAAAAACTGTTTTTT. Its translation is CASSWSGGTGHEKLFF. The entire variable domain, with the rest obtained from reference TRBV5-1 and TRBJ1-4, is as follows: KAGVTQTPRYLIKTRGQQVTLSCSPISGHRSVSWYQQTPGQGLQFLFEYFSETQRNKGNFPGRFSGRQFSNSRSEMNVSTLELGDSALYLCASSWSGGTGHEKLFFGSGTQLSVL.

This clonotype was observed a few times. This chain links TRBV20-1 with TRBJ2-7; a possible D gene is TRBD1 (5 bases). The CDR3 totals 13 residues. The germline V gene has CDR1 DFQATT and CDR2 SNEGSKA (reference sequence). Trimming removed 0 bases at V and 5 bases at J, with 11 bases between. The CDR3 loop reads CSARETEDDEQYF. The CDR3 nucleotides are TGCAGTGCTAGAGAGACAGAGGACGACGAGCAGTACTTC.

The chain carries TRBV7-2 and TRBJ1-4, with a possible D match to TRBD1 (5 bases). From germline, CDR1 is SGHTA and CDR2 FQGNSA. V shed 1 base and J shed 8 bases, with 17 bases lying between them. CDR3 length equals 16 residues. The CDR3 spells CASSLGSAGSREKLFF. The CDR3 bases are TGTGCCAGCAGCTTAGGATCGGCAGGGTCGCGCGAAAAACTGTTTTTT. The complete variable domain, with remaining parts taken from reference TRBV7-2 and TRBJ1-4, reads GAGVSQSPSNKVTEKGKDVELRCDPISGHTALYWYRQSLGQGLEFLIYFQGNSAPDKSGLPSDRFSAERTGGSVSTLTIQRTQQEDSAVYLCASSLGSAGSREKLFFGSGTQLSVL.

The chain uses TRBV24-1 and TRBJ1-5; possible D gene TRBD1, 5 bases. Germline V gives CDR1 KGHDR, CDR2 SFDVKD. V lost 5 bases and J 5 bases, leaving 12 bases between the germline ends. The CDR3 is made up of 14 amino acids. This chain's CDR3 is CATSGPQGDQPQHF. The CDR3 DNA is TGTGCCACCAGTGGCCCCCAGGGAGATCAGCCCCAGCATTTT.

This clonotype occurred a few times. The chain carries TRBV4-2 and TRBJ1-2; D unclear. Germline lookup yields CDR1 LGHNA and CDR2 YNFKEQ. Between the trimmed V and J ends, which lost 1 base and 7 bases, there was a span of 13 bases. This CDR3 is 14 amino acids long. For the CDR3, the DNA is TGTGCCAGCAGCCAAGTCCCAGGTTCTCCTGGCTACACCTTC. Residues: CASSQVPGSPGYTF.

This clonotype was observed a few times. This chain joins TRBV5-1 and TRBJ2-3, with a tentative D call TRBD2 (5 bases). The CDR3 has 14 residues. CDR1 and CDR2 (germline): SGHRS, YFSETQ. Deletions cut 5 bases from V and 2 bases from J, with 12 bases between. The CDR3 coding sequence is TGCGCCAGCAGTCGAGGGATTCTCACAGATACGCAGTATTTT. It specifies CASSRGILTDTQYF.

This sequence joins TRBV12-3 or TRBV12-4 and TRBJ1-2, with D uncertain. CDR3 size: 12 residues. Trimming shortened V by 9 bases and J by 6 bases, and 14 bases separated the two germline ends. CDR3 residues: CASTISGHGYTF. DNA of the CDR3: TGTGCCAGTACAATTTCTGGCCATGGCTACACCTTC.

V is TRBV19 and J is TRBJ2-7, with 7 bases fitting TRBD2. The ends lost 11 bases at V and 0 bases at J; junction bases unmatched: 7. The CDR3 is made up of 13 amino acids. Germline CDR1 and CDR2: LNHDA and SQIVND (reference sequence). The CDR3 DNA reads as TGTGCCGGCAGCGGGACGGTCTCCTACGAGCAGTACTTC. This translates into CAGSGTVSYEQYF.

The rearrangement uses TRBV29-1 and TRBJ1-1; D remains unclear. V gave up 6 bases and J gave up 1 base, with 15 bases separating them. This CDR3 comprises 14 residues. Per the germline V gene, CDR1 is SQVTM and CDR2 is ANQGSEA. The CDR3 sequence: CSVQGILGNTEAFF. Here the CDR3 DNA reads TGCAGCGTCCAAGGCATTTTGGGGAACACTGAAGCTTTCTTT.

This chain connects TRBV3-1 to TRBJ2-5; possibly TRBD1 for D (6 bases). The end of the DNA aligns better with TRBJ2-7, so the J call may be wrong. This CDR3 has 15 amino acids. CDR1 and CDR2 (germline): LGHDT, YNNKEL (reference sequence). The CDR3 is CASSQSRGSPYEQYF. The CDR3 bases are TGTGCCAGCAGCCAATCAAGGGGGTCACCCTACGAGCAGTACTTC.

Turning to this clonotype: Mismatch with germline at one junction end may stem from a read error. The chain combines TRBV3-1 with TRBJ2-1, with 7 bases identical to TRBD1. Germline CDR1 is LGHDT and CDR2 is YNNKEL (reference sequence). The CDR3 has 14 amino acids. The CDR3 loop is CASTPASQGVTQCF. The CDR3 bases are TGTGCCAGCACTCCAGCCTCCCAGGGGGTGACCCAGTGCTTC.

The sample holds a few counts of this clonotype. The CDR3 loop reads CASSPSTGGYQETQYF. CDR3 nucleotide sequence: TGTGCCAGCAGCCCCAGCACAGGGGGCTACCAAGAGACCCAGTACTTC. The J gene is TRBJ2-5, the V gene TRBV3-1, with 9 bases matching TRBD1. The CDR3 has 16 amino acids. Germline V gene lookup returns CDR1 LGHDT and CDR2 YNNKEL (reference sequence). The J segment lost 0 bases and the V segment lost 4 bases, leaving 6 bases of the junction unmatched.

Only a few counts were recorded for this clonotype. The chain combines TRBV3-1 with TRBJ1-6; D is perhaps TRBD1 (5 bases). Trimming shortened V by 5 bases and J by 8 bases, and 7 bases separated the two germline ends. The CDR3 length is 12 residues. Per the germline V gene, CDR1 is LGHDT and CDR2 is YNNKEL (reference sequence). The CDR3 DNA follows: TGTGCCAGCAGCTCGACAGATTCACCCCTCCACTTT. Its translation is CASSSTDSPLHF. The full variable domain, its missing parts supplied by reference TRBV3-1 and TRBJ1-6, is DTAVSQTPKYLVTQMGNDKSIKCEQNLGHDTMYWYKQDSKKFLKIMFSYNNKELIINETVPNRFSPKSPDKAHLNLHINSLELGDSAVYFCASSSTDSPLHFGNGTRLTVT.